Listed here are 3 T cell receptor beta chains from one sample, sequenced in a study of Ad26.COV2.S vaccination and SARS-CoV-2 variants. Treatment: around 19 received Ad26.COV2.S at low or high dose, single or two shots; five or six received placebo; per-sample allocation not given. Sample collection was performed on day 63 after the first vaccine or placebo injection. Assay: immunoSEQ multiplex PCR; the TCRdb copy retains only in-frame clones and omits some. This table has a few hundred thousand clones, 88% appearing once. The source material was peripheral blood, sampled in a trial of Ad26.COV2.S vaccine versus placebo. The receptor set was obtained from a person between 18 and 59 years old who received the Ad26.COV2.S COVID-19 vaccine or a placebo.

The genes are TRBV25-1 and TRBJ1-6, with D unresolved. Trimming took off 3 bases at V and 0 bases at J, with 9 bases between the two ends. This CDR3 has 16 amino acids. Germline CDR1 is MGHDK and CDR2 is SYGVNS. This CDR3 is CASSDPPYSYNSPLHF. In nucleotides, the CDR3 is TGTGCCAGCAGTGATCCCCCGTACTCCTATAATTCACCCCTCCACTTT.

The sample holds one count of this clone. This chain connects TRBV6-5 to TRBJ2-7; the match to TRBD1 covers 8 bases. The CDR3 has 13 amino acids. The germline gives CDR1 MNHEY, CDR2 SVGAGI. The trim removed 8 bases at V and 1 base at J, leaving 4 bases unmatched. In nucleotides, the CDR3 is TGTGCCAGCCAAAGACAGGGGTCCTACGAGCAGTACTTC. Translation: CASQRQGSYEQYF.

This sequence joins TRBV7-9 and TRBJ2-1, with no clear D. Germline loops: CDR1 SEHNR, CDR2 FQNEAQ (reference sequence). This CDR3 is built from 12 residues. V lost 6 bases to trimming and J lost 9 bases, with 12 bases between them. The chain's CDR3 is CASSFADIEQFF. DNA for the CDR3: TGTGCCAGCAGTTTTGCGGATATTGAGCAGTTCTTC. Full variable domain (outside the CDR3, taken from reference TRBV7-9 and TRBJ2-1): DTGVSQNPRHKITKRGQNVTFRCDPISEHNRLYWYRQTLGQGPEFLTYFQNEAQLEKSRLLSDRFSAERPKGSFSTLEIQRTEQGDSAMYLCASSFADIEQFFGPGTRLTVL.